These 31 T cell receptor beta chains were all obtained from the same sample, sequenced in a study of blood T cell repertoires in COVID-19. Measured with immunoSEQ multiplex PCR; TCRdb has only the in-frame clones, and not every one. The sample holds hundreds of thousands of clones, around four fifths seen once. The sequenced sample consisted of peripheral blood. All receptors come from a woman in her fifties or sixties with acute or convalescent COVID-19.

The chain has TRBV3-1 (or the pseudogene TRBV3-2) and TRBJ2-5; no firm D call. This CDR3 region has 16 residues. Per germline, CDR1 LGHDT and CDR2 YNNKEL (reference sequence). With 3 bases removed from V and 3 bases from J, the gap between germline ends came to 17 bases. The CDR3 sequence: CASSHSEGNEEETQYF. The CDR3 DNA follows: TGTGCCAGCAGCCACTCGGAAGGCAACGAGGAAGAGACCCAGTACTTC.

The chain couples TRBV28 to TRBJ2-7, with TRBD2 identical over 10 bases. CDR1 is MDHEN and CDR2 is SYDVKM in the germline V gene. V lost 4 bases to trimming and J lost 4 bases; unmatched junction nucleotides: 10. The CDR3 runs 16 residues. As DNA, the CDR3 is TGTGCCAGCAGTTCCCTCCTGGCTAGCGGGAGATACGAGCAGTACTTC. This translates into CASSSLLASGRYEQYF.

The chain is built from TRBV6-2 or TRBV6-3 and TRBJ1-2; TRBD1 is a possible D gene (6 bases). V lost 6 bases to trimming and J lost 7 bases, with 18 bases between them. This CDR3 comprises 14 residues. Germline V gene data show CDR1 as MNHEY and CDR2 as SVGEGT. The CDR3 DNA reads as TGTGCCAGCAGCCCCGACAGGTTATTCCGTGGCTACACCTTC. As protein: CASSPDRLFRGYTF.

This clone was seen only a few times. This chain's CDR3 is CASSLVGRDDNEQFF. As DNA, the CDR3 is TGCGCCAGCAGCTTGGTAGGGCGGGACGACAATGAGCAGTTCTTC. This chain connects TRBV5-1 to TRBJ2-1, with D possibly being TRBD2 (6 bases). V lost 0 bases to trimming and J lost 5 bases, with 12 bases between them. The CDR3 covers 15 residues. Germline V lookup: CDR1 SGHRS, CDR2 YFSETQ.

The chain joins TRBV9 to TRBJ1-1; weak D call: TRBD1 (5 bases). Per germline, CDR1 SGDLS and CDR2 YYNGEE. The CDR3 is 18 residues long. The V and J ends lost 3 bases and 1 base respectively, with 22 bases between them. CDR3: CASSGIEERGGRNTEAFF. CDR3 DNA: TGTGCCAGCAGCGGTATAGAGGAGAGGGGAGGTCGGAACACTGAAGCTTTCTTT.

This clone appeared many times. The gene calls are TRBV15 and TRBJ2-7; 9 bases are shared with TRBD1. V trimming: 5 bases; J trimming: 2 bases; junction bases outside the gene matches: 4. The CDR3 is 14 residues long. Germline assignment: CDR1 LNHNV and CDR2 YYDKDF (reference sequence). Here the CDR3 DNA reads TGTGCCACCAGCCCCGGGACAGGGACCTACGAGCAGTACTTC. Translating it yields CATSPGTGTYEQYF. Variable domain in full (rest from reference TRBV15 and TRBJ2-7): DAMVIQNPRYQVTQFGKPVTLSCSQTLNHNVMYWYQQKSSQAPKLLFHYYDKDFNNEADTPDNFQSRRPNTSFCFLDIRSPGLGDTAMYLCATSPGTGTYEQYFGPGTRLTVT.

This sequence joins TRBV6-1 and TRBJ2-6; 7 bases align to TRBD2. Germline CDR1 is MNHNS and CDR2 is SASEGT. Trimming at V came to 2 bases and at J to 1 base, leaving 11 bases not matched to a gene. This CDR3 has 19 amino acids. The DNA for the CDR3 is TGTGCCAGCAGTGAAAGGCCGGGGGGTAGGCAGTCTGGGGCCAACGTCCTGACTTTC. Its translation is CASSERPGGRQSGANVLTF.

The V gene is TRBV15, the J gene TRBJ2-5, with TRBD1 identical over 9 bases. The CDR3 length is 15 residues. The ends lost 1 base at V and 3 bases at J; junction bases unmatched: 3. Germline V CDR1 and CDR2: LNHNV, YYDKDF (reference sequence). The CDR3 loop reads CATSRGTGEEETQYF. The CDR3 region has the DNA TGTGCCACCAGCAGAGGGACAGGGGAGGAAGAGACCCAGTACTTC.

The chain is built from TRBV6-1 and TRBJ1-1; D unclear. Trimming removed 3 bases from V and 2 bases from J, with 16 bases in between. The CDR3 is made up of 16 amino acids. Germline V CDR1 and CDR2: MNHNS, SASEGT. The CDR3 loop reads CASSDYLSTANTEAFF. The CDR3 nucleotides are TGTGCCAGCAGTGATTATCTTTCCACAGCCAACACTGAAGCTTTCTTT.

This clone was detected only once. J is TRBJ1-2 and V is TRBV2, with D hard to call. This CDR3 has 13 amino acids. Trimming took off 2 bases at V and 8 bases at J, with 12 bases between the two ends. Germline V lookup: CDR1 SNHLY, CDR2 FYNNEI. The CDR3 bases are TGTGCCAGCAGTGAACGGGAGGTCGGCGGCTACACCTTC. It translates to CASSEREVGGYTF.

The rearrangement links TRBV19 to TRBJ1-5; D is undetermined. The CDR3 length is 16 residues. V was clipped by 5 bases and J by 2 bases, with 16 bases between them. The germline CDR1 and CDR2 sequences are LNHDA and SQIVND (reference sequence). The CDR3 sequence: CASSSGMGQGNQPQHF. The CDR3 DNA is TGTGCCAGTAGTTCAGGAATGGGTCAGGGCAATCAGCCCCAGCATTTT.

The CDR3 DNA reads TGTGCCAGCTCCCCAGATCTAAGTGGGGGAGGAAGGAATGGCTACACCTTC. This encodes CASSPDLSGGGRNGYTF. This chain joins TRBV18 and TRBJ1-2, with D maybe TRBD1 (5 bases). With 6 bases removed from V and 6 bases from J, the gap between germline ends came to 26 bases. This CDR3 contains 17 residues. Germline CDR1 and CDR2: KGHSH and LQKENI.

Turning to this clone: The same CDR3 arises from other DNA sequences in this sample as well. The chain couples TRBV18 to TRBJ2-1; D not resolved. The CDR3 loop spans 11 amino acids. V lost 5 bases, J lost 5 bases, and 4 bases lay in between. From germline, CDR1 is KGHSH and CDR2 LQKENI. The DNA for the CDR3 is TGTGCCAGCTCATCGGACAATGAGCAGTTCTTC. As protein: CASSSDNEQFF.

The genes are TRBV28 and TRBJ1-3, with D maybe TRBD1 (6 bases). Germline lookup yields CDR1 MDHEN and CDR2 SYDVKM. CDR3 length: 14 residues. Trimming left V 8 bases short and J 7 bases short, with 18 bases between. The CDR3 loop reads CASHSQGGWNTIYF. The CDR3 DNA follows: TGTGCCAGCCACTCCCAAGGGGGATGGAACACCATATATTTT.

The chain combines TRBV27 with TRBJ2-7; 9 bases are shared with TRBD2. CDR3 length equals 15 residues. The germline V gene has CDR1 MNHEY and CDR2 SMNVEV (reference sequence). The V segment lost 9 bases and the J segment 3 bases; nucleotides outside the gene matches: 12. CDR3 amino acids: CARQPWASGNYEQYF. CDR3 nucleotide sequence: TGTGCCAGACAACCTTGGGCTAGCGGGAACTACGAGCAGTACTTC.

This clone was counted many times. This sequence joins TRBV5-1 and TRBJ2-3; no clear D gene. This CDR3 is built from 14 residues. CDR1 SGHRS and CDR2 YFSETQ come from the germline V gene. With 0 bases removed from V and 1 base from J, the gap between germline ends came to 6 bases. This CDR3 reads CASSLVAGTDTQYF. CDR3 DNA sequence: TGCGCCAGCAGCTTGGTTGCGGGCACAGATACGCAGTATTTT.

The chain couples TRBV7-8 to TRBJ1-1; TRBD1 aligns across 10 bases. This CDR3 is built from 14 residues. The trim removed 6 bases at V and 3 bases at J, leaving 4 bases unmatched. The V gene's germline CDR1 is SGHVS and CDR2 FQNEAQ. CDR3 bases: TGTGCCAGCAGGTGGGACAGGGGAGACACTGAAGCTTTCTTT. This encodes CASRWDRGDTEAFF.

The chain joins TRBV20-1 to TRBJ2-3; no reliable D call. CDR1 and CDR2 (germline): DFQATT, SNEGSKA (reference sequence). V dropped 3 bases and J dropped 2 bases, with 12 bases sitting between them. The CDR3 has 14 amino acids. The CDR3 protein is CSASRVASTDTQYF. Written as DNA, the CDR3 is TGCAGTGCTAGTCGCGTAGCCTCCACAGATACGCAGTATTTT.

V usage is TRBV5-6 and J usage is TRBJ2-7, with D maybe TRBD1 (6 bases). Trimming stripped 3 bases from V and 3 bases from J, with 13 bases between. Germline V gene sequence: CDR1 SGHDT, CDR2 YYEEEE. The CDR3 has 14 amino acids. CDR3 sequence: CASSSAGTIYEQYF. The CDR3 coding sequence is TGTGCCAGCAGCTCCGCCGGGACAATCTACGAGCAGTACTTC.

In this sample, this clone turned up once. This chain uses TRBV2 with TRBJ2-5; D is possibly TRBD1 (5 bases). The CDR3 has 15 residues. The V end lost 5 bases, the J end lost 2 bases, and 15 bases lay between the germline ends. The germline CDR1 and CDR2 sequences are SNHLY and FYNNEI. In nucleotides, the CDR3 is TGTGCCAGCAGTTCGCAGGGTGTAGTTCAAGAGACCCAGTACTTC. This sequence encodes CASSSQGVVQETQYF.

This clone has just one count. The chain couples TRBV6-5 to TRBJ2-5; D might be TRBD2 (5 bases). Germline CDR1 MNHEY, CDR2 SVGAGI. The CDR3 length is 14 residues. V shed 4 bases and J shed 0 bases, with 9 bases lying between them. Here the CDR3 reads CASSFGLHQETQYF. The CDR3 DNA reads TGTGCCAGCAGTTTTGGACTGCACCAAGAGACCCAGTACTTC.

This rearrangement joins TRBV28 to TRBJ1-5; perhaps TRBD1 as D (6 bases). Germline CDR1 reads MDHEN; CDR2 reads SYDVKM. The CDR3 contains 16 residues. With 1 base removed from V and 2 bases from J, the gap between germline ends came to 12 bases. The CDR3 loop is CASSLSGRGGNQPQHF. The CDR3, as DNA: TGTGCCAGCAGTTTATCCGGCAGGGGCGGCAATCAGCCCCAGCATTTT.

V is TRBV29-1 and J is TRBJ2-7; perhaps TRBD1 as D (6 bases). The CDR3 covers 12 residues. Trimming shortened V by 5 bases and J by 5 bases, and 13 bases separated the two germline ends. CDR1 SQVTM and CDR2 ANQGSEA come from the germline V gene. The CDR3 DNA follows: TGCAGCGTTATGGGGGCGGCCCACGAGCAGTACTTC. Its protein product is CSVMGAAHEQYF.

The V and J genes are TRBV5-4 and TRBJ2-5; no definite D call. With 3 bases removed from V and 4 bases from J, the gap between germline ends came to 16 bases. The V gene's germline CDR1 is SGHNT and CDR2 YYREEE (reference sequence). This CDR3 has 15 residues. Written as DNA, the CDR3 is TGTGCCAGCAGCTACCGTTTGAGTAGCCTAGAGACCCAGTACTTC. Residues: CASSYRLSSLETQYF.

Concerning this clone itself: Other DNA sequences in the same sample also yield this CDR3. This chain joins TRBV5-1 and TRBJ2-3; 7 positions agree with TRBD2. The ends lost 5 bases at V and 3 bases at J; junction bases unmatched: 9. This CDR3 is built from 15 residues. Germline CDR1 reads SGHRS; CDR2 reads YFSETQ. The CDR3 sequence: CASSLGGSGTDTQYF. CDR3 in DNA: TGCGCCAGCAGTTTAGGCGGGAGCGGGACAGATACGCAGTATTTT.

V and J are TRBV18 and TRBJ1-6, with D possibly matching TRBD1 (5 bases). CDR3 length equals 15 residues. V shed 3 bases and J shed 0 bases, with 6 bases lying between them. The germline gives CDR1 KGHSH, CDR2 LQKENI. The CDR3 sequence: CASSPGGSYNSPLHF. CDR3 DNA sequence: TGTGCCAGCTCACCCGGGGGCTCCTATAATTCACCCCTCCACTTT. Full variable domain (rest looked up from reference TRBV18 and TRBJ1-6): NAGVMQNPRHLVRRRGQEARLRCSPMKGHSHVYWYRQLPEEGLKFMVYLQKENIIDESGMPKERFSAEFPKEGPSILRIQQVVRGDSAAYFCASSPGGSYNSPLHFGNGTRLTVT.

V gene TRBV2 combines with J gene TRBJ2-1; D remains ambiguous. V dropped 3 bases and J dropped 4 bases, with 4 bases sitting between them. CDR3 length: 12 amino acids. From germline, CDR1 is SNHLY and CDR2 FYNNEI. The DNA of the CDR3 is TGTGCCAGCAGTGACGGGTACAATGAGCAGTTCTTC. This sequence encodes CASSDGYNEQFF.

V and J are TRBV5-1 and TRBJ2-5, with a possible D match to TRBD2 (6 bases). From germline, CDR1 is SGHRS and CDR2 YFSETQ. Trimming removed 2 bases at V and 5 bases at J, with 10 bases between. The CDR3 loop spans 13 amino acids. The CDR3 is CASSFGGSETQYF. CDR3 DNA sequence: TGCGCCAGCAGCTTCGGGGGTTCGGAGACCCAGTACTTC. Full variable domain (rest looked up from reference TRBV5-1 and TRBJ2-5): KAGVTQTPRYLIKTRGQQVTLSCSPISGHRSVSWYQQTPGQGLQFLFEYFSETQRNKGNFPGRFSGRQFSNSRSEMNVSTLELGDSALYLCASSFGGSETQYFGPGTRLLVL.

The chain employs TRBV12-3 or TRBV12-4 and TRBJ2-1; tentative D call: TRBD1 (6 bases). The CDR3 is made up of 13 amino acids. V lost 8 bases and J lost 6, with 14 bases in between. This CDR3 reads CASLRWTANEQFF. The CDR3 DNA sequence: TGTGCCAGCCTCCGATGGACAGCCAATGAGCAGTTCTTC.

This chain links TRBV9 with TRBJ2-7; 10 bases line up with TRBD2. The V and J ends lost 0 bases and 2 bases, in that order; junction bases with no gene match: 11. The CDR3 consists of 18 residues. From germline, CDR1 is SGDLS and CDR2 YYNGEE. The CDR3 sequence is CASSVGGLADLSPYEQYF. In DNA form, the CDR3 reads TGTGCCAGCAGCGTAGGAGGACTAGCGGACCTGTCCCCCTACGAGCAGTACTTC.

This clone is a singleton in its sample. The rearrangement links TRBV28 to TRBJ2-7; tentative D call: TRBD2 (6 bases). Per germline, CDR1 MDHEN and CDR2 SYDVKM. The CDR3 extends over 15 amino acids. Trimming removed 7 bases from V and 0 bases from J, with 16 bases in between. CDR3 amino acids: CASIAGGESSYEQYF. In nucleotides, the CDR3 is TGTGCCAGCATCGCCGGAGGGGAGAGCTCCTACGAGCAGTACTTC. Supplemented by reference TRBV28 and TRBJ2-7, the full variable domain reads DVKVTQSSRYLVKRTGEKVFLECVQDMDHENMFWYRQDPGLGLRLIYFSYDVKMKEKGDIPEGYSVSREKKERFSLILESASTNQTSMYLCASIAGGESSYEQYFGPGTRLTVT.